Below, 17 T cell receptor beta chains from the same sample are listed, as sequenced in a study of cytomegalovirus exposure and HLA in healthy donors. The primer mix had 60 Vbeta and 13 Jbeta primers. Sequencing was performed with immunoSEQ multiplex PCR; in TCRdb, only in-frame clones are kept and a portion is missing. The sample contains under 150,000 clones, about 79% of which appear only once. The source material was PBMCs. Every receptor here comes from a male donor in good health and CMV-seronegative.

The rearrangement joins TRBV6-1 to TRBJ2-3; TRBD2 agrees at 8 bases. Germline V lookup: CDR1 MNHNS, CDR2 SASEGT. The CDR3 runs to 15 residues. With V trimmed by 5 bases and J by 2 bases, 6 bases remained unmatched. CDR3 in DNA: TGTGCCAGCAGTCCGCGGACTAGCATCACAGATACGCAGTATTTT. This gives the protein CASSPRTSITDTQYF.

A note on this clone: One end of the junction does not line up with germline, which may come from a read error. V and J are TRBV7-9 and TRBJ2-2; possible D gene TRBD2, 6 bases. Germline V gives CDR1 SEHNR, CDR2 FQNEAQ (reference sequence). The CDR3 loop spans 15 amino acids. The CDR3 nucleotides read TGTGCCAGCAGCAACAAAGTGCGGAACACCGGGGGGCTGTTTTTT. It yields the protein CASSNKVRNTGGLFF. Supplemented by reference TRBV7-9 and TRBJ2-2, the full variable domain reads DTGVSQNPRHKITKRGQNVTFRCDPISEHNRLYWYRQTLGQGPEFLTYFQNEAQLEKSRLLSDRFSAERPKGSFSTLEIQRTEQGDSAMYLCASSNKVRNTGGLFFGEGSRLTVL.

The CDR3 DNA sequence: TGTGCCAGCAGCTTGGCGAGCAGGGGCGGGACAGGTAGTGAAAAACTGTTTTTT. Protein product: CASSLASRGGTGSEKLFF. The chain combines TRBV5-6 with TRBJ1-4, with TRBD1 identical over 8 bases. From germline, CDR1 is SGHDT and CDR2 YYEEEE. J lost 7 bases, V lost 0 bases, and 14 bases had no gene match. The CDR3 loop spans 18 amino acids.

The chain employs TRBV30 and TRBJ1-2, with D maybe TRBD1 (6 bases). Germline CDR1 GTSNPN, CDR2 SVGIG (reference sequence). The CDR3 consists of 12 residues. The V gene lost 4 bases and the J gene lost 8 bases, with 14 bases spanning the gap. CDR3 bases: TGTGCCTGGAAAGGGGGTAGAGCCGGCTACACCTTC. Residues: CAWKGGRAGYTF.

The chain couples TRBV6-5 to TRBJ2-7, with 9 nucleotides matching TRBD1. Trimming cost V 6 bases and J 6 bases; bases outside gene matches: 9. In germline, CDR1 is MNHEY, CDR2 SVGAGI. CDR3 size: 14 residues. CDR3 nucleotide sequence: TGTGCCAGCAGCCGGGGACAGGGCGCCGTCGAGCAGTACTTC. It specifies CASSRGQGAVEQYF.

V is TRBV7-9 and J is TRBJ2-5, with D possibly being TRBD2 (6 bases). CDR1 and CDR2 from the germline V gene are SEHNR and FQNEAQ (reference sequence). Trimming left V 1 base short and J 4 bases short, with 13 bases between. The CDR3 is made up of 15 amino acids. The CDR3 sequence is CASSLGSGPGETQYF. The CDR3 region has the DNA TGTGCCAGCAGCTTAGGAAGCGGGCCCGGAGAGACCCAGTACTTC.

This sequence joins TRBV18 and TRBJ1-1; D gene ambiguous. The CDR3 contains 13 residues. Germline loops: CDR1 KGHSH, CDR2 LQKENI. V was pared by 0 bases and J by 7 bases, with 9 bases between. The CDR3 DNA reads as TGTGCCAGCTCACCACCTGGCCGGGATGAAGCTTTCTTT. Amino acid sequence: CASSPPGRDEAFF.

V gene TRBV7-9 combines with J gene TRBJ2-5; 14 bases are shared with TRBD2. CDR1 SEHNR and CDR2 FQNEAQ come from the germline V gene (reference sequence). Trimming took 5 bases from V and 4 from J; bases not matched to a gene: 6. CDR3 length equals 16 residues. In DNA, the CDR3 is TGTGCCAGCAGCCCGACTAGCGGGAGGGGGGGAGAGACCCAGTACTTC. As protein: CASSPTSGRGGETQYF.

The chain couples TRBV27 to TRBJ2-7; D ambiguous. The CDR3 sequence is 12 residues long. Trimming cost V 4 bases and J 0 bases, with 4 bases left between them. From germline, CDR1 is MNHEY and CDR2 SMNVEV (reference sequence). The CDR3 DNA is TGTGCCAGCAGTTCCCACTCCTACGAGCAGTACTTC. It is translated as CASSSHSYEQYF.

This clone was seen only a few times. The V call is TRBV27, the J call TRBJ2-1; 11 bases align to TRBD2. The CDR3 sequence is 19 residues long. Unmatched junction bases numbered 13, after V lost 5 bases and J lost 1 base. Germline CDR1 MNHEY, CDR2 SMNVEV (reference sequence). CDR3 DNA: TGTGCCAGCAGTCCCCTTTTTAGCGGGAGGGCCGGTTCCTACAATGAGCAGTTCTTC. Translated: CASSPLFSGRAGSYNEQFF.

The chain couples TRBV7-8 to TRBJ2-2; a possible D gene is TRBD1 (6 bases). The CDR3 is made up of 15 amino acids. Trimming left V 2 bases short and J 5 bases short, with 12 bases between. The germline CDR1 and CDR2 sequences are SGHVS and FQNEAQ. CDR3 in amino acids: CASSLFQGMTGELFF. Here the CDR3 DNA reads TGTGCCAGCAGCTTATTTCAGGGGATGACCGGGGAGCTGTTTTTT.

The table lists this clone with a count of one. V and J are TRBV4-3 and TRBJ2-5, with 12 bases matching TRBD2. The end of the DNA fits TRBJ2-7 better, so the J call may be wrong. This CDR3 region has 19 residues. Germline V CDR1 and CDR2: LGHNA, YSLEER. CDR3 loop: CASSQGGGTSGHRRDEQYF. DNA for the CDR3: TGCGCCAGCAGCCAAGGGGGGGGGACTAGCGGGCATAGGCGGGACGAGCAGTACTTC.

The chain has TRBV29-1 and TRBJ2-1, with 8 bases aligning to TRBD1. The CDR3 contains 15 residues. The germline gives CDR1 SQVTM, CDR2 ANQGSEA. With V trimmed by 4 bases and J by 4 bases, 9 bases remained unmatched. CDR3 sequence: CSVVGKDREYNEQFF. CDR3 coding DNA: TGCAGCGTTGTTGGTAAGGACAGGGAGTACAATGAGCAGTTCTTC.

The genes are TRBV11-3 and TRBJ2-7; D not certain. Germline lookup yields CDR1 SGHNT and CDR2 YENEEA. Between the trimmed V and J ends, which lost 5 bases and 5 bases, there was a span of 10 bases. The CDR3 loop spans 12 amino acids. The chain's CDR3 is CASSGETNEQYF. The DNA of the CDR3 is TGTGCCAGCAGCGGAGAAACCAACGAGCAGTACTTC.

The rearrangement uses TRBV27 and TRBJ1-2; 7 bases line up with TRBD1. J lost 1 base, V lost 4 bases, and 3 bases had no gene match. Per germline, CDR1 MNHEY and CDR2 SMNVEV (reference sequence). CDR3 length equals 14 residues. This CDR3 reads CASSYRQGNYGYTF. The CDR3 DNA is TGTGCCAGCAGTTACCGACAGGGTAACTATGGCTACACCTTC.

V and J are TRBV7-3 and TRBJ1-5, with D perhaps matching TRBD1 (6 bases). The CDR3 spans 13 residues. Germline lookup yields CDR1 SGHTA and CDR2 FQGTGA. Trimming removed 4 bases from V and 5 bases from J, with 9 bases in between. In DNA, the CDR3 is TGTGCCAGCAGCTCGGACAGAGATCAGCCCCAGCATTTT. The encoded protein is CASSSDRDQPQHF.

The chain joins TRBV10-1 to TRBJ1-1; D remains ambiguous. The V end was cut by 3 bases, the J end by 5 bases, with 10 bases between. CDR1 and CDR2 from the germline V gene are WNHNN and SYGVQD (reference sequence). The CDR3 loop spans 13 amino acids. CDR3 nucleotides: TGCGCCAGCAGTGACTTGGTCGGGACTGAAGCTTTCTTT. Translation gives CASSDLVGTEAFF.